The 19 T cell receptor beta chains below come from one sample, sequenced in a study of T cell repertoires in cytomegalovirus infection. MiXCR was run by TCRdb on the reads, yielding one entry per CDR3 protein. This sample carries some 180,000 distinct CDR3 sequences, about 18% of them seen once, and the ten largest clones take under 30%. The specimen sequenced was CD8+ T cells from PBMCs. The receptor set was obtained from a human donor in good health (CMV status not recorded). Some clones in this sample may be carry-over from other donors' samples.

The chain couples TRBV7-6 to TRBJ1-1; a weak D match, TRBD1 (6 bases). There are 13 residues in the CDR3. Per the germline V gene, CDR1 is SGHVS and CDR2 is FNYEAQ. V lost 5 bases, J lost 7 bases, and 14 bases lay in between. CDR3 amino acids: CASSTGQRDEAFF. The CDR3 coding sequence is TGTGCCAGCAGCACCGGACAGCGAGATGAAGCTTTCTTT.

The V gene is TRBV7-2, the J gene TRBJ2-5, with 8 bases aligning to TRBD1. V trimming: 5 bases; J trimming: 4 bases; junction bases outside the gene matches: 12. In germline, CDR1 is SGHTA, CDR2 FQGNSA. This CDR3 has 16 amino acids. The CDR3 region is CASSLRKLDRGETQYF. CDR3 sequence (DNA): TGTGCCAGCAGCCTACGTAAACTAGACAGGGGAGAGACCCAGTACTTC.

The gene calls are TRBV6-2 or TRBV6-3 and TRBJ2-1; TRBD2 matches 8 bases. Germline V gene sequence: CDR1 MNHEY, CDR2 SVGEGT. Trimming took 7 bases from V and 8 from J; bases not matched to a gene: 16. The CDR3 contains 16 residues. The CDR3: CASNALVTGGKDEQFF. CDR3 bases: TGTGCCAGCAATGCCCTCGTCACGGGGGGGAAAGATGAGCAGTTCTTC.

This clonotype has more than one count but fewer than ten. In nucleotides, the CDR3 is TGTGCCAGCTCCATGGGACAGGGTAGCGTGTGGGAGACCCAGTACTTC. It encodes CASSMGQGSVWETQYF. The rearrangement links TRBV19 to TRBJ2-5; 9 bases fit TRBD1. J was trimmed by 5 bases and V by 9 bases; bases with no gene match: 16. CDR3 length: 16 residues. Germline V gene lookup returns CDR1 LNHDA and CDR2 SQIVND (reference sequence).

The V call is TRBV5-1, the J call TRBJ1-5; D may be TRBD1 (5 bases). V lost 3 bases and J 7 bases, leaving 17 bases between the germline ends. This CDR3 region has 15 residues. Per germline, CDR1 SGHRS and CDR2 YFSETQ. The CDR3 sequence is CASSWVRTKDQPQHF. CDR3 nucleotide sequence: TGCGCCAGCAGCTGGGTCAGGACAAAGGACCAGCCCCAGCATTTT.

This chain connects TRBV28 to TRBJ1-1, with D hard to call. CDR1 and CDR2 from the germline V gene are MDHEN and SYDVKM. The ends were cut back, 5 bases at V and 0 bases at J, with 10 bases in the middle. CDR3 length: 14 residues. As DNA, the CDR3 is TGTGCCAGCAGTATCCCCGGCTTGAACACTGAAGCTTTCTTT. Translated, it gives CASSIPGLNTEAFF.

This clonotype was recorded many times. The rearrangement joins TRBV11-1 to TRBJ1-6; D not resolved. V gave up 4 bases and J gave up 5 bases, with 9 bases separating them. Germline CDR1 reads SGHAT; CDR2 reads FQDESV (reference sequence). CDR3 size: 14 residues. The CDR3 spells CASSYRGNNSPLHF. The CDR3 nucleotides are TGTGCCAGCAGCTATCGGGGTAATAATTCACCCCTCCACTTT.

A few counts support this clonotype. The V gene is TRBV7-9, the J gene TRBJ2-7; D possibly uses TRBD1 or TRBD2 (5 bases each). V was pared by 5 bases and J by 3 bases, with 17 bases between. The CDR3 has 15 residues. CDR1 SEHNR and CDR2 FQNEAQ come from the germline V gene (reference sequence). The CDR3 DNA reads as TGTGCCAGCAGCCTACCCGGGACCAGAGTCTACGAGCAGTACTTC. Its translation: CASSLPGTRVYEQYF.

This clonotype was observed a few times. The rearrangement uses TRBV6-5 and TRBJ1-1, with unresolved D. Trimming removed 6 bases from V and 0 bases from J, with 8 bases in between. This CDR3 spans 13 amino acids. From germline, CDR1 is MNHEY and CDR2 SVGAGI. The CDR3 DNA follows: TGTGCCAGCAGGCACGGCGTGAACACTGAAGCTTTCTTT. Translating gives CASRHGVNTEAFF.

There are a few counts of this clonotype. CDR3 sequence (DNA): TGCGCCAGCAGAGGGGATAGCTTTACGAAGACCCAGTACTTC. Protein sequence: CASRGDSFTKTQYF. The V and J genes are TRBV5-1 and TRBJ2-5; a possible D gene is TRBD1 (5 bases). Germline assignment: CDR1 SGHRS and CDR2 YFSETQ. V was clipped by 5 bases and J by 6 bases, with 17 bases between them. CDR3 size: 14 residues.

This clonotype is deemed medium-sized. This rearrangement joins TRBV7-2 to TRBJ2-2; D is unclear. V dropped 2 bases and J dropped 2 bases, with 6 bases sitting between them. Per the germline V gene, CDR1 is SGHTA and CDR2 is FQGNSA. The CDR3 extends over 14 amino acids. The CDR3 loop is CASSLYGNTGELFF. In DNA, the CDR3 is TGTGCCAGCAGCTTATACGGCAACACCGGGGAGCTGTTTTTT.

V usage is TRBV4-2 and J usage is TRBJ2-5, with 9 positions matching TRBD2. V was clipped by 6 bases and J by 4 bases; unmatched bases: 12. CDR3 length: 16 amino acids. Germline loops: CDR1 LGHNA, CDR2 YNFKEQ. The CDR3 is CASSSGPAGGGETQYF. As DNA, the CDR3 is TGTGCCAGCAGTAGTGGTCCGGCGGGGGGGGGAGAGACCCAGTACTTC.

This clonotype was seen ten or more times. The V gene is TRBV7-2, the J gene TRBJ1-1, with a possible D match to TRBD1 (5 bases). In germline, CDR1 is SGHTA, CDR2 FQGNSA. V shed 1 base and J shed 0 bases, with 6 bases lying between them. CDR3 length equals 14 residues. CDR3 region: CASSLGGMNTEAFF. The CDR3 coding sequence is TGTGCCAGCAGCTTAGGGGGGATGAACACTGAAGCTTTCTTT.

J is TRBJ2-7 and V is TRBV4-1, with TRBD1 identical over 8 bases. The CDR3 covers 14 residues. The V gene's germline CDR1 is MGHRA and CDR2 YSYEKL. V dropped 4 bases and J dropped 5; count of bases not matched to a gene: 7. For the CDR3, the DNA is TGCGCCAGCAGCCCGACAGGGGAAGGGAACGAGCAGTACTTC. This translates into CASSPTGEGNEQYF.

This rearrangement joins TRBV12-3 or TRBV12-4 to TRBJ2-3; D call uncertain. Between the trimmed V and J ends, which lost 3 bases and 2 bases, there was a span of 9 bases. This CDR3 comprises 14 residues. The CDR3 spells CASSFTSLTDTQYF. For the CDR3, the DNA is TGTGCCAGCAGTTTTACGAGCCTCACAGATACGCAGTATTTT.

This chain links TRBV5-4 with TRBJ1-6; tentative D call: TRBD1 (5 bases). The CDR3 sequence is 16 residues long. Trimming removed 0 bases at V and 11 bases at J, with 18 bases between. Germline-derived CDR1 and CDR2 are SGHNT and YYREEE (reference sequence). The CDR3 here is CASSLADEGRRAPLHF. The CDR3 DNA sequence: TGTGCCAGCAGCTTGGCCGACGAGGGTCGCAGGGCACCCCTCCACTTT.

The J gene is TRBJ2-7, the V gene TRBV7-9; D gene ambiguous. The CDR3 spans 13 residues. Germline V gives CDR1 SEHNR, CDR2 FQNEAQ (reference sequence). Trimming cost V 4 bases and J 2 bases, with 9 bases left between them. For the CDR3, the DNA is TGTGCCAGCAGCTCGGACGGAGCCTACGAGCAGTACTTC. It translates to CASSSDGAYEQYF. Using reference TRBV7-9 and TRBJ2-7 for the parts outside the CDR3, the full variable domain is DTGVSQNPRHKITKRGQNVTFRCDPISEHNRLYWYRQTLGQGPEFLTYFQNEAQLEKSRLLSDRFSAERPKGSFSTLEIQRTEQGDSAMYLCASSSDGAYEQYFGPGTRLTVT.

This chain joins TRBV6-2 or TRBV6-3 and TRBJ2-7; D ambiguous. V lost 0 bases and J 3 bases, leaving 6 bases between the germline ends. Per the germline V gene, CDR1 is MNHEY and CDR2 is SVGEGT. CDR3 length: 13 residues. The CDR3 reads CASSYSPLYEQYF. CDR3 in DNA: TGTGCCAGCAGTTACTCACCTCTCTACGAGCAGTACTTC.

This rearrangement joins TRBV7-6 to TRBJ2-1; D is unclear. Germline assignment: CDR1 SGHVS and CDR2 FNYEAQ. The CDR3 covers 14 residues. Trimming left V 5 bases short and J 4 bases short, with 12 bases between. The CDR3 DNA reads as TGTGCCAGCAGCCCGGGTGTGGCGTACAATGAGCAGTTCTTC. Translating gives CASSPGVAYNEQFF.